These T cell receptor beta chains were read from a single sample in a study of beta chain features in type 1 diabetes. TCRdb's table, derived via immunoSEQ multiplex PCR, lists solely in-frame clones and lacks some. The table records about 320,000 clones, 11% to 15% of them present only once. The specimen sequenced was central memory CD4+ T cells from blood. These receptor sequences come from a man aged 30 to 39 in good health. Both conserved end residues are part of each CDR3. The D gene is left open where the match is weak. The size entry is marked missing in some rows and otherwise reads once, few, many or a size class.

clone size | D gene | J gene | V gene | CDR3 protein | CDR3 DNA
once | NA | TRBJ1-1 | TRBV27 | CASSASGTNTEAFF | TGTGCCAGCAGTGCCTCCGGGACGAACACTGAAGCTTTCTTT
NA | TRBD2 | TRBJ2-5 | TRBV7-2 | CASSFGTSGPQETQYF | TGTGCCAGCAGCTTTGGGACTAGCGGGCCCCAAGAGACCCAGTACTTC
NA | NA | TRBJ1-4 | TRBV14 | CASSQGLRRGNEKLFF | TGTGCCAGCAGCCAAGGTCTGCGCAGGGGAAATGAAAAACTGTTTTTT
NA | NA | TRBJ1-2 | TRBV4-3 | CASSQDANGAGYTF | TGCGCCAGCAGCCAAGATGCCAACGGGGCAGGCTACACCTTC
NA | NA | TRBJ1-2 | TRBV5-1 | CASSQDGGYGYTF | TGCGCCAGCAGCCAGGACGGAGGCTATGGCTACACCTTC
few | NA | TRBJ1-1 | TRBV19 | CASSIWRGMNTEAFF | TGTGCCAGTAGTATCTGGCGCGGGATGAACACTGAAGCTTTCTTT
NA | NA | TRBJ2-1 | TRBV19 | CASSIRAAPYNEQFF | TGTGCCAGTAGTATTAGGGCAGCCCCCTACAATGAGCAGTTCTTC
NA | NA | TRBJ2-1 | TRBV6-1 | CASSEDRTNEQFF | TGTGCCAGCAGCGAGGACAGAACCAATGAGCAGTTCTTC
NA | NA | TRBJ1-3 | TRBV18 | CASSSNTGAGNTIYF | TGTGCCAGCTCATCAAATACAGGAGCTGGAAACACCATATATTTT
few | NA | TRBJ1-3 | TRBV9 | CAMTLSSGNTIYF | TGTGCCATGACATTGAGCTCTGGAAACACCATATATTTT
few | TRBD2 | TRBJ2-4 | TRBV7-2 | CASKTSGSRRGIQYF | TGTGCCAGCAAAACTAGCGGGAGCCGGAGGGGCATTCAGTACTTC
few | NA | TRBJ1-2 | TRBV7-8 | CASSLSQGYGYTF | TGTGCCAGCAGCTTGTCACAGGGTTATGGCTACACCTTC
NA | NA | TRBJ1-2 | TRBV14 | CASSQGIAQGYTF | TGTGCCAGCAGCCAAGGCATCGCCCAAGGCTACACCTTC
NA | NA | TRBJ1-3 | TRBV6-6 | CASRKTGTNSGNTIYF | TGTGCCAGCAGAAAAACAGGGACCAACTCTGGAAACACCATATATTTT
NA | TRBD1 | TRBJ1-5 | TRBV18 | CASSSGTGNQPQHF | TGTGCCAGCTCCTCGGGGACAGGCAATCAGCCCCAGCATTTT
NA | NA | TRBJ2-3 | TRBV7-3 | CASTPGAAPTDTQYF | TGTGCCAGCACCCCCGGGGCGGCCCCCACAGATACGCAGTATTTT
NA | NA | TRBJ2-7 | TRBV7-2 | CASSLPQEQREQYF | TGTGCCAGCAGCTTACCGCAGGAACAGCGGGAGCAGTACTTC
NA | TRBD1 | TRBJ1-5 | TRBV6-6 | CASRGQGSNQPQHF | TGTGCCAGCAGAGGACAGGGGAGCAATCAGCCCCAGCATTTT
few | NA | TRBJ2-3 | TRBV7-2 | CASSLSGSTDTQYF | TGTGCCAGCAGCCTAAGCGGGAGCACAGATACGCAGTATTTT
few | NA | TRBJ2-3 | TRBV29-1 | CSVVGDTQYF | TGCAGCGTTGTTGGCGATACGCAGTATTTT
NA | NA | TRBJ1-2 | TRBV5-1 | CASSLDSNYGYTF | TGCGCCAGCAGCTTGGACAGCAACTATGGCTACACCTTC
few | NA | TRBJ1-2 | TRBV4-3 | CASSREEGYGYTF | TGCGCCAGCAGCCGAGAGGAGGGCTATGGCTACACCTTC
many | NA | TRBJ2-1 | TRBV7-2 | CASSLSVGQQFF | TGTGCCAGCAGCTTAAGTGTCGGTCAACAGTTCTTC
few | NA | TRBJ1-2 | TRBV18 | CASSPSTGNNYGYTF | TGTGCCAGCTCACCAAGTACGGGTAATAACTATGGCTACACCTTC
NA | TRBD2 | TRBJ2-5 | TRBV7-7 | CASSLGLAGGQETQYF | TGTGCCAGCAGCTTAGGGCTAGCGGGGGGGCAGGAGACCCAGTACTTC
NA | TRBD1 | TRBJ1-2 | TRBV28 | CASSLRDRVSYGYTF | TGTGCCAGCAGTTTAAGGGACAGGGTTAGTTATGGCTACACCTTC
few | NA | TRBJ2-2 | TRBV5-1 | CASSLADITGELFF | TGCGCCAGCAGCTTGGCCGATATTACCGGGGAGCTGTTTTTT
NA | NA | TRBJ2-3 | TRBV21-1 | CASKETDQSQFTDTQYF | TGTGCCAGCAAAGAAACGGACCAATCCCAATTCACAGATACGCAGTATTTT
NA | NA | TRBJ2-7 | TRBV4-1 | CASSQDAGFEQYF | TGCGCCAGCAGCCAAGATGCGGGGTTCGAGCAGTACTTC
NA | TRBD2 | TRBJ2-1 | TRBV5-4 | CASSLGSRGGNEQFF | TGTGCCAGCAGCTTAGGATCTCGCGGGGGGAACGAGCAGTTCTTC
NA | TRBD1 | TRBJ1-1 | TRBV25-1 | CASSARDRVLVGEAFF | TGTGCCAGCAGTGCCCGGGACAGGGTGTTGGTAGGAGAAGCTTTCTTT
once | TRBD2 | TRBJ2-1 | TRBV6-1 | CASSDSGRGEQFF | TGTGCCAGCAGTGACAGCGGGAGGGGTGAGCAGTTCTTC
NA | NA | TRBJ2-2 | TRBV4-2 | CASSPGLNTGELFF | TGTGCCAGCAGCCCGGGACTCAACACCGGGGAGCTGTTTTTT
NA | NA | TRBJ1-1 | TRBV5-6 | CASSPQVLPSGTEAFF | TGTGCCAGCAGCCCTCAGGTACTCCCTTCCGGGACTGAAGCTTTCTTT
NA | TRBD1 | TRBJ1-6 | TRBV5-1 | CASSDSSRDRGISLHF | TGCGCCAGCAGCGATAGTTCCCGGGACAGGGGGATTTCCCTCCACTTT
few | NA | TRBJ1-5 | TRBV15 | CATSRDQNQPQHF | TGTGCCACCAGCAGAGATCAAAATCAGCCCCAGCATTTT
NA | TRBD1 | TRBJ2-2 | TRBV5-1 | CASSPQTGTGNTGELFF | TGCGCCAGCAGCCCTCAGACCGGGACAGGGAACACCGGGGAGCTGTTTTTT